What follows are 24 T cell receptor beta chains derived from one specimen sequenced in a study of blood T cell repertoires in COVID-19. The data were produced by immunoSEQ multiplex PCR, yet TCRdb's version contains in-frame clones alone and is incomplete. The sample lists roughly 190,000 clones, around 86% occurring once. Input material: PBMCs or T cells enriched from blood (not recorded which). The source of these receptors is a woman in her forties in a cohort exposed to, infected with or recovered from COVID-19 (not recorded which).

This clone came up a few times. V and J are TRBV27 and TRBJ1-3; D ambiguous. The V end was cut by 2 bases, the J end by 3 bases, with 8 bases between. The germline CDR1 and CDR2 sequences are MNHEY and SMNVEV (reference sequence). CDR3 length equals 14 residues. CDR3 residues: CASSLSRLGNTIYF. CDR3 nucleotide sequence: TGTGCCAGCAGTTTAAGCCGCCTTGGAAACACCATATATTTT.

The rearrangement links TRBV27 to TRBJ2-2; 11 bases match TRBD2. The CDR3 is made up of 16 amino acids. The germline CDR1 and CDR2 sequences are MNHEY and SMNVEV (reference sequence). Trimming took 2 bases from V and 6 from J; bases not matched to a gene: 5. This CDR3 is CASSLLSGGASGELFF. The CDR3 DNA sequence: TGTGCCAGCAGTTTACTTAGCGGGGGGGCTTCCGGGGAGCTGTTTTTT.

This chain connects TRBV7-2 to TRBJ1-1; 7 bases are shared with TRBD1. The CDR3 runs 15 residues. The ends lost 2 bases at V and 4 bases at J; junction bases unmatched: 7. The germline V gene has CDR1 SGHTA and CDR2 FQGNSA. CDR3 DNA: TGTGCCAGCAGCTTAATCTGGCAGGGGGGCACTGAAGCTTTCTTT. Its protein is CASSLIWQGGTEAFF.

CDR3 nucleotides: TGTGCCAGTAGTATGGGCCATGAGCAGTTCTTC. Residues: CASSMGHEQFF. The gene calls are TRBV19 and TRBJ2-1; D remains ambiguous. V dropped 3 bases and J dropped 8 bases, with 5 bases sitting between them. The length of the CDR3 is 11 residues. Germline CDR1 and CDR2: LNHDA and SQIVND (reference sequence).

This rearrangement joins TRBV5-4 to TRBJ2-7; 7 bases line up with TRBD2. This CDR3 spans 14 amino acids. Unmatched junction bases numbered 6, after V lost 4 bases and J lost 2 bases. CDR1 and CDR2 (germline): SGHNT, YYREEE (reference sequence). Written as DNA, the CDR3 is TGTGCCAGCAGCCAAGGACGGGGGGCCTACGAGCAGTACTTC. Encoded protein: CASSQGRGAYEQYF.

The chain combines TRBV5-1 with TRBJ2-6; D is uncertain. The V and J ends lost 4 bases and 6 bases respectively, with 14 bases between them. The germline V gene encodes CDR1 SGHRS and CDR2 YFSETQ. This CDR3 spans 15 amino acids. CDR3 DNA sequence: TGCGCCAGCAGCCCTCTTCAGGCCCTGGCCAACGTCCTGACTTTC. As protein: CASSPLQALANVLTF.

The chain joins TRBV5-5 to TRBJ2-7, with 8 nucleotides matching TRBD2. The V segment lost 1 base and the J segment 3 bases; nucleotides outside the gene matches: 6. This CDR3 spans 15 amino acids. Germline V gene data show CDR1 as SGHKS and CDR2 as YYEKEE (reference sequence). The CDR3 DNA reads TGTGCCAGCAGCTTGACGACTAGCGCGCACTACGAGCAGTACTTC. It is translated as CASSLTTSAHYEQYF.

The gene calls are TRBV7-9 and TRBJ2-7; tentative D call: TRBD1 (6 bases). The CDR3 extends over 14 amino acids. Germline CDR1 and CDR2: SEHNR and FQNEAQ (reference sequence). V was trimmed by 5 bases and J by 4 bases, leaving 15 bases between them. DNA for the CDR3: TGTGCCAGCAGCCCAGAGGACAGAGATTACGAGCAGTACTTC. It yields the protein CASSPEDRDYEQYF.

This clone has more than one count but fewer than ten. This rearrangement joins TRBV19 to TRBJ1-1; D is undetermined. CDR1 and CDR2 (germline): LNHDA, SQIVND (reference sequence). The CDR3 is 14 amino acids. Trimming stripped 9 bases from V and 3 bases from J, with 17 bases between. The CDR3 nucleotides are TGTGCCAGCCGTATCAAAACGGTTTACACTGAAGCTTTCTTT. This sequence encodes CASRIKTVYTEAFF.

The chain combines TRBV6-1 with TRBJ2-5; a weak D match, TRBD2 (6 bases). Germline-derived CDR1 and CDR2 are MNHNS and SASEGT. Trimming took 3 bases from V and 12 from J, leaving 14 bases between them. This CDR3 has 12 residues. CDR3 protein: CASSELFREEYF. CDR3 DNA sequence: TGTGCCAGCAGTGAGCTCTTTAGGGAGGAGTACTTC.

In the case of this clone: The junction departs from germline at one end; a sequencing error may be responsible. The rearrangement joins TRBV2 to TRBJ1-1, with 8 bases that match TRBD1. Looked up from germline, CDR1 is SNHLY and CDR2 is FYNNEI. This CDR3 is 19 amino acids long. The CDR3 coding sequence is TGTGCCACCAGTGGACCCCGGACAGGGACATTTCCGGGTAACACTGAAGCTTTCTTT. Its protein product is CATSGPRTGTFPGNTEAFF.

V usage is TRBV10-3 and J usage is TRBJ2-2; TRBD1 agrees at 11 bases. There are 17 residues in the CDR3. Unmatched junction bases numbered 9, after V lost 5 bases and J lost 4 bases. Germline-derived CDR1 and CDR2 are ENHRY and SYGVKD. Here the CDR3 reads CAISTGTGGSGTGELFF. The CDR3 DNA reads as TGTGCCATCAGTACCGGGACAGGGGGGTCGGGCACCGGGGAGCTGTTTTTT.

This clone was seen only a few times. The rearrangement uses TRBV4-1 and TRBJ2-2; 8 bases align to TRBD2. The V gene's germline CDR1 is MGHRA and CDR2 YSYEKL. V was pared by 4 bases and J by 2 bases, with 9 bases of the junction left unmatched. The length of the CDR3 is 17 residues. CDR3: CASSLGPSGYNTGELFF. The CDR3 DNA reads TGCGCCAGCAGCCTCGGTCCTAGCGGGTATAACACCGGGGAGCTGTTTTTT.

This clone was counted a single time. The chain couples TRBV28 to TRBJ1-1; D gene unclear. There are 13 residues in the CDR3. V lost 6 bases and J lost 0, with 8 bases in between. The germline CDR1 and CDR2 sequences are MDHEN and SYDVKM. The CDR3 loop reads CASSAGVNTEAFF. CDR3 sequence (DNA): TGTGCCAGCAGCGCCGGGGTGAACACTGAAGCTTTCTTT. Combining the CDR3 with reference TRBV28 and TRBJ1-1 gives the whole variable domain DVKVTQSSRYLVKRTGEKVFLECVQDMDHENMFWYRQDPGLGLRLIYFSYDVKMKEKGDIPEGYSVSREKKERFSLILESASTNQTSMYLCASSAGVNTEAFFGQGTRLTVV.

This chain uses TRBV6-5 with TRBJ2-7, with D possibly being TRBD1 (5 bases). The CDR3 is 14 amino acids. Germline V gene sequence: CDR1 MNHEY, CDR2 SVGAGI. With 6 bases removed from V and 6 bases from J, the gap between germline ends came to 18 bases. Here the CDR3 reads CASSLYRQITEQYF. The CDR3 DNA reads TGTGCCAGCAGCCTCTACAGGCAAATAACCGAGCAGTACTTC.

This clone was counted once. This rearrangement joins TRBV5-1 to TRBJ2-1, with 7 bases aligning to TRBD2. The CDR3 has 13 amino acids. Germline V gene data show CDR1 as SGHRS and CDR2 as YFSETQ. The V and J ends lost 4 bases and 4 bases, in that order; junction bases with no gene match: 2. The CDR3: CASSPGGYNEQFF. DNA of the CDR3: TGCGCCAGCAGCCCCGGGGGGTACAATGAGCAGTTCTTC.

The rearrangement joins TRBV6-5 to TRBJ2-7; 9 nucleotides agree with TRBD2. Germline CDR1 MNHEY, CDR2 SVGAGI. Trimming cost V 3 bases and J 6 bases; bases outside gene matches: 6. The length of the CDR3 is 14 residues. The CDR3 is CASSYFSGSTEQYF. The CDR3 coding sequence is TGTGCCAGCAGTTATTTTAGCGGGAGCACCGAGCAGTACTTC.

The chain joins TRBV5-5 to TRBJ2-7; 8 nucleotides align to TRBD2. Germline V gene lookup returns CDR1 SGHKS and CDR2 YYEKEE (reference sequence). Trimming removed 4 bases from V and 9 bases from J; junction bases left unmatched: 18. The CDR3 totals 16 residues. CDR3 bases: TGTGCCAGCAGCCCGGACGTCGGGGGGGGTCTACGAGGGCAGTACTTC. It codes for CASSPDVGGGLRGQYF.

The CDR3 is CASSAPGGDNSPLHF. The DNA of the CDR3 is TGTGCCAGCAGTGCTCCGGGAGGAGATAATTCACCCCTCCACTTT. The gene calls are TRBV6-6 and TRBJ1-6, with D unresolved. Trimming left V 5 bases short and J 5 bases short, with 13 bases between. Germline CDR1 reads MNHNY; CDR2 reads SVGAGI (reference sequence). CDR3 length: 15 residues.

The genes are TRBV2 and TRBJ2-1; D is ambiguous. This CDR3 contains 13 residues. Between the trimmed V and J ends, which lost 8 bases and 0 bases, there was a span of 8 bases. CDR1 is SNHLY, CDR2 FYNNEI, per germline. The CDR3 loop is CASAWASYNEQFF. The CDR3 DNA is TGTGCCAGCGCGTGGGCCTCCTACAATGAGCAGTTCTTC.

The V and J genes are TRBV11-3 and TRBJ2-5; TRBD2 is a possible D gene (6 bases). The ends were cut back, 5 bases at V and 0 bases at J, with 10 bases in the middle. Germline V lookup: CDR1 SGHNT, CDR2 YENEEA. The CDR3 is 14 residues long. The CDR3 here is CASSHWDYQETQYF. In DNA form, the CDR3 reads TGTGCCAGCAGCCACTGGGACTACCAAGAGACCCAGTACTTC.

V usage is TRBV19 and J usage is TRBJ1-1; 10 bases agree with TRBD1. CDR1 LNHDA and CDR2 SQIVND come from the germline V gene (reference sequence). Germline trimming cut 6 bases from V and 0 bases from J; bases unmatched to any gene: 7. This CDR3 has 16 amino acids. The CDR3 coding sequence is TGTGCCAGTAGAGTAACCGGGACAGGGGTGAACACTGAAGCTTTCTTT. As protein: CASRVTGTGVNTEAFF.

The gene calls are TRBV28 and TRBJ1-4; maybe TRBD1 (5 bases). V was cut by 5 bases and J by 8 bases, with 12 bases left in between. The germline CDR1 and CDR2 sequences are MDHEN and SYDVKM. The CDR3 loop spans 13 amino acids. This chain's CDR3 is CASSDTGEEKLFF. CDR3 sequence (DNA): TGTGCCAGCAGTGACACGGGGGAAGAAAAACTGTTTTTT.

For the CDR3, the DNA is TGTGCCAGCATGTACAGGGGCAATCAGCCCCAGCATTTT. This codes for CASMYRGNQPQHF. The chain recombines TRBV6-5 with TRBJ1-5, with D tentatively TRBD1 (6 bases). Germline V gene data show CDR1 as MNHEY and CDR2 as SVGAGI. The CDR3 is made up of 13 amino acids. Between the trimmed V and J ends, which lost 7 bases and 2 bases, there was a span of 9 bases.